The rows below give T cell receptor beta chains drawn from one sample of a study of blood T cell repertoires in COVID-19. Repertoires were generated with immunoSEQ multiplex PCR, while TCRdb's copy carries only in-frame clones and drops some. Among 150,000 or so clones listed, about 85% were seen once. Material for sequencing was PBMCs or T cells enriched from blood (not recorded which). The receptors were gathered from a woman between 40 and 50 years old who had been exposed to COVID-19. Both conserved end residues are part of each CDR3. The D gene is left open where the match is weak. Clone size is given for some rows only: seen once, a few or many times, or a class if the clone is expanded.

d_gene: .; abundance: .; v_gene: TRBV6-1; j_gene: TRBJ1-6; CDR3aa: CASSEADRKSPLHF; CDR3nt: TGTGCCAGCAGTGAAGCCGACAGGAAATCACCCCTCCACTTT
d_gene: .; abundance: few; v_gene: TRBV5-4; j_gene: TRBJ1-1; CDR3aa: CASSRDTNTEAFF; CDR3nt: TGTGCCAGCAGCCGGGACACTAACACTGAAGCTTTCTTT
d_gene: TRBD1; abundance: few; v_gene: TRBV20-1; j_gene: TRBJ1-1; CDR3aa: CSAQGVTEAFF; CDR3nt: TGCAGTGCTCAGGGGGTAACTGAAGCTTTCTTT
d_gene: .; abundance: few; v_gene: TRBV9; j_gene: TRBJ2-1; CDR3aa: CASSGYRDEQFF; CDR3nt: TGTGCCAGCAGCGGTTACAGGGATGAGCAGTTCTTC
d_gene: .; abundance: .; v_gene: TRBV4-2; j_gene: TRBJ1-5; CDR3aa: CASSLDARGNQPQHF; CDR3nt: TGTGCCAGCAGCCTCGACGCCAGAGGGAATCAGCCCCAGCATTTT
d_gene: .; abundance: .; v_gene: TRBV19; j_gene: TRBJ1-1; CDR3aa: CASSQNPGGPSEAFF; CDR3nt: TGTGCCAGTAGTCAGAATCCCGGGGGTCCGTCTGAAGCTTTCTTT
d_gene: .; abundance: .; v_gene: TRBV6-2/TRBV6-3; j_gene: TRBJ2-1; CDR3aa: CASSPRGLTEQFF; CDR3nt: TGTGCCAGCAGTCCCAGGGGTCTCACGGAGCAGTTCTTC
d_gene: .; abundance: .; v_gene: TRBV27; j_gene: TRBJ2-7; CDR3aa: CASSTRDIYEQYF; CDR3nt: TGTGCCAGCAGTACAAGGGACATCTACGAGCAGTACTTC
d_gene: .; abundance: .; v_gene: TRBV5-1; j_gene: TRBJ2-1; CDR3aa: CASSLGQGHLVEQFF; CDR3nt: TGCGCCAGCAGCTTGGGGCAGGGGCACCTAGTTGAGCAGTTCTTC
d_gene: TRBD2; abundance: once; v_gene: TRBV2; j_gene: TRBJ2-1; CDR3aa: CASSRLAGPYNEQFF; CDR3nt: TGTGCCAGCAGTCGACTAGCGGGACCCTACAATGAGCAGTTCTTC
d_gene: TRBD1; abundance: .; v_gene: TRBV12-5; j_gene: TRBJ1-2; CDR3aa: CASGTGQGSHGYTF; CDR3nt: TGTGCTAGTGGTACGGGACAGGGGTCTCATGGCTACACCTTC
d_gene: .; abundance: few; v_gene: TRBV3-1/TRBV3-2; j_gene: TRBJ2-2; CDR3aa: CASSQDVRAGELFF; CDR3nt: TGTGCCAGCAGCCAAGATGTCAGGGCCGGGGAGCTGTTTTTT
d_gene: .; abundance: .; v_gene: TRBV7-8; j_gene: TRBJ2-7; CDR3aa: CASSVGQTYEQYF; CDR3nt: TGTGCCAGCAGCGTAGGACAGACCTACGAGCAGTACTTC
d_gene: .; abundance: .; v_gene: TRBV3-1/TRBV3-2; j_gene: TRBJ2-1; CDR3aa: CASSPGRDYNEQFF; CDR3nt: TGTGCCAGCAGCCCAGGCCGGGACTACAATGAGCAGTTCTTC
d_gene: TRBD1; abundance: few; v_gene: TRBV7-8; j_gene: TRBJ1-1; CDR3aa: CASSFQGTAVNTEAFF; CDR3nt: TGTGCCAGCAGCTTCCAAGGGACAGCAGTAAACACTGAAGCTTTCTTT
d_gene: .; abundance: .; v_gene: TRBV10-3; j_gene: TRBJ2-5; CDR3aa: CATGLKGETQYF; CDR3nt: TGTGCCACAGGGCTAAAGGGAGAGACCCAGTACTTC
d_gene: TRBD2; abundance: .; v_gene: TRBV28; j_gene: TRBJ2-3; CDR3aa: CASGGLAGALTDTQYF; CDR3nt: TGTGCCAGCGGCGGACTAGCGGGGGCCCTCACAGATACGCAGTATTTT
d_gene: .; abundance: few; v_gene: TRBV11-2; j_gene: TRBJ1-1; CDR3aa: CASSLDSGGSFTEAFF; CDR3nt: TGTGCCAGCAGCTTAGATTCGGGGGGCTCGTTCACTGAAGCTTTCTTT
d_gene: TRBD1; abundance: many; v_gene: TRBV5-1; j_gene: TRBJ2-5; CDR3aa: CASSLDGRGGAETQYF; CDR3nt: TGCGCCAGCAGCTTGGACGGCCGAGGGGGCGCGGAGACCCAGTACTTC
d_gene: .; abundance: .; v_gene: TRBV7-2; j_gene: TRBJ1-5; CDR3aa: CASSWRTAPNQPQHF; CDR3nt: TGTGCCAGCAGCTGGCGGACAGCACCTAATCAGCCCCAGCATTTT
d_gene: .; abundance: .; v_gene: TRBV10-1; j_gene: TRBJ2-3; CDR3aa: CASSEGGGDTQYF; CDR3nt: TGCGCCAGCAGTGAAGGCGGAGGAGATACGCAGTATTTT
d_gene: TRBD2; abundance: once; v_gene: TRBV19; j_gene: TRBJ2-5; CDR3aa: CASSAAGSETQYF; CDR3nt: TGTGCCAGTAGTGCAGCGGGGTCGGAGACCCAGTACTTC
d_gene: .; abundance: .; v_gene: TRBV5-1; j_gene: TRBJ1-1; CDR3aa: CASRRTINPTGNTEAFF; CDR3nt: TGCGCCAGCAGGCGTACAATCAACCCCACGGGGAACACTGAAGCTTTCTTT
d_gene: .; abundance: .; v_gene: TRBV6-5; j_gene: TRBJ2-5; CDR3aa: CASRQNGETQYF; CDR3nt: TGTGCCAGCAGACAGAATGGGGAGACCCAGTACTTC
d_gene: TRBD1; abundance: .; v_gene: TRBV2; j_gene: TRBJ1-2; CDR3aa: CASSIGQGEGYGYTF; CDR3nt: TGTGCCAGCAGTATAGGACAGGGGGAAGGGTATGGCTACACCTTC
d_gene: .; abundance: .; v_gene: TRBV5-6; j_gene: TRBJ2-7; CDR3aa: CASSLEGGGPYEQYF; CDR3nt: TGTGCCAGCTCCTTGGAGGGAGGGGGGCCCTACGAGCAGTACTTC
d_gene: .; abundance: .; v_gene: TRBV2; j_gene: TRBJ2-2; CDR3aa: CATQTGQNTGELFF; CDR3nt: TGTGCCACCCAGACAGGACAGAACACCGGGGAGCTGTTTTTT
d_gene: TRBD1; abundance: .; v_gene: TRBV29-1; j_gene: TRBJ1-5; CDR3aa: CSVVLGTGGLSNQPQHF; CDR3nt: TGCAGCGTTGTATTAGGGACAGGGGGATTGAGCAATCAGCCCCAGCATTTT
d_gene: TRBD2; abundance: .; v_gene: TRBV29-1; j_gene: TRBJ2-7; CDR3aa: CSVVGLAGAEQYF; CDR3nt: TGCAGCGTTGTGGGACTAGCGGGAGCCGAGCAGTACTTC
d_gene: .; abundance: .; v_gene: TRBV5-5; j_gene: TRBJ1-5; CDR3aa: CASSGEGVKNQPQHF; CDR3nt: TGTGCCAGTTCCGGAGAGGGGGTGAAGAATCAGCCCCAGCATTTT
d_gene: TRBD1; abundance: .; v_gene: TRBV19; j_gene: TRBJ1-5; CDR3aa: CASTATVVRGNQPQHF; CDR3nt: TGTGCCAGTACCGCGACCGTGGTCAGGGGGAATCAGCCCCAGCATTTT
d_gene: .; abundance: .; v_gene: TRBV9; j_gene: TRBJ2-7; CDR3aa: CASSAETGPGEQYF; CDR3nt: TGTGCCAGCAGCGCGGAGACAGGCCCCGGTGAGCAGTACTTC
d_gene: TRBD2; abundance: .; v_gene: TRBV7-7; j_gene: TRBJ2-1; CDR3aa: CASSLSGSSHNEQFF; CDR3nt: TGTGCCAGCAGCCTTAGCGGGAGTAGCCACAATGAGCAGTTCTTC
d_gene: TRBD1; abundance: .; v_gene: TRBV5-1; j_gene: TRBJ1-4; CDR3aa: CASSLERGRGTNEKLFF; CDR3nt: TGCGCCAGCAGCTTGGAGAGGGGGCGCGGGACTAATGAAAAACTGTTTTTT
d_gene: .; abundance: .; v_gene: TRBV7-7; j_gene: TRBJ1-4; CDR3aa: CASSIRRAIKEKLFF; CDR3nt: TGTGCCAGCTCCATACGGAGGGCTATTAAGGAAAAACTGTTTTTT
d_gene: .; abundance: .; v_gene: TRBV11-1; j_gene: TRBJ1-1; CDR3aa: CASSLNSDEAFF; CDR3nt: TGTGCCAGCAGCTTGAACAGTGATGAAGCTTTCTTT
d_gene: .; abundance: .; v_gene: TRBV10-2; j_gene: TRBJ1-5; CDR3aa: CASSELASNQPQHF; CDR3nt: TGCGCCAGCAGTGAGTTGGCAAGCAATCAGCCCCAGCATTTT
d_gene: .; abundance: .; v_gene: TRBV28; j_gene: TRBJ1-1; CDR3aa: CASSLLNTEAFF; CDR3nt: TGTGCCAGCAGTTTACTAAACACTGAAGCTTTCTTT